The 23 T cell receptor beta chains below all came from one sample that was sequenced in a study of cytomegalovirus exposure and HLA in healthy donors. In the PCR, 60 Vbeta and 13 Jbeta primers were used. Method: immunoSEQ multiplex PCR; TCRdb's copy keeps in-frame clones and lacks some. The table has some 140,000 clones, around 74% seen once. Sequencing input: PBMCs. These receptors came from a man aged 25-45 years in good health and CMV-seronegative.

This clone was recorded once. The CDR3 DNA reads as TGTGCCAGCAGTCGGTCCACGGGAACGGCCGGGGAGCTGTTTTTT. It yields the protein CASSRSTGTAGELFF. The rearrangement joins TRBV2 to TRBJ2-2; possibly TRBD2 for D (5 bases). The CDR3 consists of 15 residues. V lost 5 bases, J lost 6 bases, and 16 bases lay in between. Germline V CDR1 and CDR2: SNHLY, FYNNEI. The full variable domain, its missing parts supplied by reference TRBV2 and TRBJ2-2, is EPEVTQTPSHQVTQMGQEVILRCVPISNHLYFYWYRQILGQKVEFLVSFYNNEISEKSEIFDDQFSVERPDGSNFTLKIRSTKLEDSAMYFCASSRSTGTAGELFFGEGSRLTVL.

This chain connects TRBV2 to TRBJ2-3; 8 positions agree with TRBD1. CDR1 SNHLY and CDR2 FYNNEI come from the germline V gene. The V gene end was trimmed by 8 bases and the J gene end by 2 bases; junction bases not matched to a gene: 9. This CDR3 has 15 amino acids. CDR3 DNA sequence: TGTGCCAGCGGGGAACAGGGGGTGAACACAGATACGCAGTATTTT. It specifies CASGEQGVNTDTQYF.

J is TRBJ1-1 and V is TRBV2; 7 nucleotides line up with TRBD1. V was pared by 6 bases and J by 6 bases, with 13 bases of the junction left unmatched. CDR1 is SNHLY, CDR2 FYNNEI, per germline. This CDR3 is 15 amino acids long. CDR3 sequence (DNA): TGTGCCAGCAGGGGAACAGGGGTGAAATCGGCTGAAGCTTTCTTT. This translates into CASRGTGVKSAEAFF.

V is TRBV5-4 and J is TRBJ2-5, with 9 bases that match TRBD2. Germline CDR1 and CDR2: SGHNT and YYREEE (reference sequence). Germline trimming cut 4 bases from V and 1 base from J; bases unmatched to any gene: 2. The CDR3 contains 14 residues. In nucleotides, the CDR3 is TGTGCCAGCAGCCCTAGCGGGATCCAAGAGACCCAGTACTTC. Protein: CASSPSGIQETQYF.

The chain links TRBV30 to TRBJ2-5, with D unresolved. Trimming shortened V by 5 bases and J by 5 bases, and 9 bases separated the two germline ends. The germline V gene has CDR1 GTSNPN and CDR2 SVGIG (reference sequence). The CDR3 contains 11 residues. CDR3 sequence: CAWGRVETQYF. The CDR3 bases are TGTGCCTGGGGGCGTGTGGAGACCCAGTACTTC.

This CDR3 reads CASSPQGQGLNSPLHF. For the CDR3, the DNA is TGTGCCAGCAGCCCGCAGGGACAGGGGTTGAATTCACCCCTCCACTTT. This rearrangement joins TRBV9 to TRBJ1-6, with 10 bases lining up with TRBD1. With V trimmed by 4 bases and J by 7 bases, 8 bases remained unmatched. This CDR3 has 16 amino acids. The germline V gene encodes CDR1 SGDLS and CDR2 YYNGEE.

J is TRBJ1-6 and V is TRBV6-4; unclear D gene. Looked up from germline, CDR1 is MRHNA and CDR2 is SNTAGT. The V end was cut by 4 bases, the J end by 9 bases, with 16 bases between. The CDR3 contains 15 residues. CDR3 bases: TGTGCCAGCAGTGCCTTGGGAGGGAATGGTTCACCCCTCCACTTT. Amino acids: CASSALGGNGSPLHF.

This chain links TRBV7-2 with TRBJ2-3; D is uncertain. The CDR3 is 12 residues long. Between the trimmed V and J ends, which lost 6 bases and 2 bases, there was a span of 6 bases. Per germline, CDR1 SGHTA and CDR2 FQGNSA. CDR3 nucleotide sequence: TGTGCCAGCAGGCGTGTCACAGATACGCAGTATTTT. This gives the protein CASRRVTDTQYF.

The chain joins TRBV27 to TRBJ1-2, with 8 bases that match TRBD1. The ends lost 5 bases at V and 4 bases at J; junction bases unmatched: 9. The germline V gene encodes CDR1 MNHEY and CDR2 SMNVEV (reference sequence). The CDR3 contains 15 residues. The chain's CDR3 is CASSTRQGKVYGYTF. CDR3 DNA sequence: TGTGCCAGCAGTACAAGACAGGGGAAGGTCTATGGCTACACCTTC.

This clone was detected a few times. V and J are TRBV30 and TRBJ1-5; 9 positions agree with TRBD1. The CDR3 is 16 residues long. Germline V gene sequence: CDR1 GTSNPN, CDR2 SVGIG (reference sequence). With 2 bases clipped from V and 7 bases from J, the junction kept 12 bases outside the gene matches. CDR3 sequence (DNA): TGTGCCTGGAGTTCGGGACAGGGTTATCCGGGGCAGCCCCAGCATTTT. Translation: CAWSSGQGYPGQPQHF.

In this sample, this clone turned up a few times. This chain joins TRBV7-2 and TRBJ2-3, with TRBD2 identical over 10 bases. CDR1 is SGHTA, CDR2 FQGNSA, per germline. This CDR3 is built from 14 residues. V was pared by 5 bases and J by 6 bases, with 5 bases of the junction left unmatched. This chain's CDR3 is CASSRAGGPDTQYF. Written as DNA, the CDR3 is TGTGCCAGCAGCAGAGCGGGGGGGCCCGATACGCAGTATTTT. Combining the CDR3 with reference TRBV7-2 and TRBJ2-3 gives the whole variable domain GAGVSQSPSNKVTEKGKDVELRCDPISGHTALYWYRQSLGQGLEFLIYFQGNSAPDKSGLPSDRFSAERTGGSVSTLTIQRTQQEDSAVYLCASSRAGGPDTQYFGPGTRLTVL.

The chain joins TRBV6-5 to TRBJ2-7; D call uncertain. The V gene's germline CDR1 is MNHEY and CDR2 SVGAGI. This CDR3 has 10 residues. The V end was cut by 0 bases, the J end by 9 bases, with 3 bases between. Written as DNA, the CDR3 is TGTGCCAGCAGTTACTCCGGGCAGTACTTC. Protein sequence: CASSYSGQYF.

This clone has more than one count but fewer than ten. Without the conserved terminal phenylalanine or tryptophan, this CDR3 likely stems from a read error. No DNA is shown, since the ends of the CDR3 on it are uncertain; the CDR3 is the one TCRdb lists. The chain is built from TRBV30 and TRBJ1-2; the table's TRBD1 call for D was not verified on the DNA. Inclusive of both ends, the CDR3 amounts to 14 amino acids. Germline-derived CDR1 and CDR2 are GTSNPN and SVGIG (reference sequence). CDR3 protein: CAWTPDRGGYGYTV.

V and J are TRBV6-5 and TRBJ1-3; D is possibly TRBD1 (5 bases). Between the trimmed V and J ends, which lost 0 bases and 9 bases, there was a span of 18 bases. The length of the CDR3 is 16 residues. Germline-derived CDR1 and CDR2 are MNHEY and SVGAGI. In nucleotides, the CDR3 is TGTGCCAGCAGTTACTCGAGCAGGGCGGTAATATCCACCATATATTTT. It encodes CASSYSSRAVISTIYF.

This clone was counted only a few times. The CDR3 sequence is CASNRNRHNEQFF. For the CDR3, the DNA is TGTGCCAGCAATCGGAACAGGCACAATGAGCAGTTCTTC. The J gene is TRBJ2-1, the V gene TRBV2; D is possibly TRBD1 (5 bases). CDR1 SNHLY and CDR2 FYNNEI come from the germline V gene. There are 13 residues in the CDR3. V lost 7 bases and J lost 5, with 12 bases in between. Full variable domain (outside the CDR3, taken from reference TRBV2 and TRBJ2-1): EPEVTQTPSHQVTQMGQEVILRCVPISNHLYFYWYRQILGQKVEFLVSFYNNEISEKSEIFDDQFSVERPDGSNFTLKIRSTKLEDSAMYFCASNRNRHNEQFFGPGTRLTVL.

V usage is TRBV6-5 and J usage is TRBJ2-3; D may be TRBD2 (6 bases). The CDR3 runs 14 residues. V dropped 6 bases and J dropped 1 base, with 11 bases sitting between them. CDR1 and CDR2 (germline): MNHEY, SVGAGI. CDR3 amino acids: CASSRGLRTDTQYF. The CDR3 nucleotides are TGTGCCAGCAGCCGGGGACTTCGCACAGATACGCAGTATTTT.

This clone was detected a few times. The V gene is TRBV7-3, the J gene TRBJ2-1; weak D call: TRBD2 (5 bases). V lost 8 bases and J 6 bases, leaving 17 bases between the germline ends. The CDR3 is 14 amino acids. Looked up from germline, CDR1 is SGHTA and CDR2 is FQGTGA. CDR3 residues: CASLTSPGGNEQFF. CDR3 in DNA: TGTGCCAGCCTCACCAGCCCAGGAGGCAATGAGCAGTTCTTC.

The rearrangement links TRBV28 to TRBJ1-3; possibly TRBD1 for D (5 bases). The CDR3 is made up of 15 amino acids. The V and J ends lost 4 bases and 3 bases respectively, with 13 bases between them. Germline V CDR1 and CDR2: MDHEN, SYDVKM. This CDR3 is CASSSQGPYGNTIYF. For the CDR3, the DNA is TGTGCCAGCAGTTCCCAGGGCCCCTATGGAAACACCATATATTTT.

In DNA, the CDR3 is TGTGCCAGCAGCTTACCCTCCCCACCCGGCAGCAGAGCGGCCGGGGAGCTGTTTTTT. The encoded protein is CASSLPSPPGSRAAGELFF. The chain recombines TRBV7-9 with TRBJ2-2, with D possibly TRBD2 on 5 matching bases. Germline V gives CDR1 SEHNR, CDR2 FQNEAQ (reference sequence). Trimming left V 2 bases short and J 6 bases short, with 25 bases between. This CDR3 contains 19 residues.

CDR3: CASSFGGGGAVGYTF. The CDR3 DNA sequence: TGTGCCAGCAGTTTCGGCGGCGGGGGGGCGGTTGGCTACACCTTC. J is TRBJ1-2 and V is TRBV28, with D perhaps TRBD1 (6 bases). Germline V gives CDR1 MDHEN, CDR2 SYDVKM. The CDR3 is 15 amino acids. V was clipped by 3 bases and J by 7 bases, with 18 bases between them.

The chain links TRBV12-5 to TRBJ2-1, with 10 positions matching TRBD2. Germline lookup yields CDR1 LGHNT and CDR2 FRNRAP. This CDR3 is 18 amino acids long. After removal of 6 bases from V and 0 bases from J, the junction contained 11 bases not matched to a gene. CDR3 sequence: CASGKIPTSGHSYNEQFF. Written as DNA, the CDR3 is TGTGCTAGTGGCAAAATACCGACTAGCGGGCACTCCTACAATGAGCAGTTCTTC.

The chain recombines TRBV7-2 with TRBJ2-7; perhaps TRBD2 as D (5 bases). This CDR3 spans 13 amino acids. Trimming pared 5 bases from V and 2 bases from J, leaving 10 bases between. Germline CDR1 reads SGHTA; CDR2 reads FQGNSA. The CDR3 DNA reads TGTGCCAGCAGCCGCGCCGGGGCCTACGAGCAGTACTTC. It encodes CASSRAGAYEQYF.

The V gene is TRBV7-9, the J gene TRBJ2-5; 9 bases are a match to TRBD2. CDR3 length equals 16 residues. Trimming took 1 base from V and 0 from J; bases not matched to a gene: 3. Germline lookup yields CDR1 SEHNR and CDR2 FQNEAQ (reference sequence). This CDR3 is CASSLGIAGDQETQYF. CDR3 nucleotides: TGTGCCAGCAGCTTAGGGATAGCGGGGGACCAAGAGACCCAGTACTTC.